This is a list of T cell receptor beta chains from one sample in a study of cytomegalovirus exposure and HLA in healthy donors. Libraries were prepared by immunoSEQ multiplex PCR; TCRdb keeps only in-frame clonotypes and omits some of them. The data hold approximately 130,000 clones, with 60% to 80% observed a single time. The source material was PBMCs. These receptors all come from a man aged 50 or older in good health and CMV-seronegative. CDR3s include the opening cysteine and the closing phenylalanine or tryptophan. Each record gives: V gene, J gene, clone size, D gene, CDR3 DNA, CDR3 protein. A D gene is named only where the DNA matches it firmly. Rows give clone size only sometimes, using once, few, many, or a class for an expanded clone.

V: TRBV27; J: TRBJ2-7; size: few; D: .; DNA: TGTGCCACCGCGCTAGCTTCTAGGGACGAGCAGTACTTC; CDR3: CATALASRDEQYF
V: TRBV6-4; J: TRBJ1-3; size: .; D: TRBD1; DNA: TGTGCCAGCAGGGGGACAGGGCGCTCTGGAAACACCATATATTTT; CDR3: CASRGTGRSGNTIYF
V: TRBV2; J: TRBJ2-1; size: .; D: TRBD1; DNA: TGTGCCAGCACAAGACAGGGGAGCGGCAATGAGCAGTTCTTC; CDR3: CASTRQGSGNEQFF
V: TRBV6-1; J: TRBJ2-2; size: .; D: .; DNA: TGTGCCAGCAGTGAAGCGCCTAGCTGGGCCGGGGAGCTGTTTTTT; CDR3: CASSEAPSWAGELFF
V: TRBV29-1; J: TRBJ2-5; size: .; D: .; DNA: TGCAGCGTTGTGTATAGCGCAGAGACCCAGTACTTC; CDR3: CSVVYSAETQYF
V: TRBV19; J: TRBJ1-4; size: .; D: .; DNA: TGTGCCAGTAGTTTCACCCGGACAGTCGGTGAAAAACTGTTTTTT; CDR3: CASSFTRTVGEKLFF
V: TRBV9; J: TRBJ1-1; size: once; D: TRBD1; DNA: TGTGCCAGCAGCGCACGACAGGGTCCCTCTGAAGCTTTCTTT; CDR3: CASSARQGPSEAFF
V: TRBV27; J: TRBJ1-2; size: .; D: TRBD1; DNA: TGTGCCAGCAGTCCCGCAGGGGACAGCGCATACTATGGCTACACCTTC; CDR3: CASSPAGDSAYYGYTF
V: TRBV19; J: TRBJ2-7; size: few; D: .; DNA: TGTGCCAGTACCCGACCCTTAGGGAGTGGAACCTACGAGCAGTACTTC; CDR3: CASTRPLGSGTYEQYF
V: TRBV2; J: TRBJ2-3; size: .; D: .; DNA: TGTGCCAGCAGTACCCGGAGGGGCAGTGCAGATACGCAGTATTTT; CDR3: CASSTRRGSADTQYF
V: TRBV2; J: TRBJ2-5; size: .; D: .; DNA: TGTGCCACCCGTCGGGGGCTAGCGGAACAAGAGACCCAGTACTTC; CDR3: CATRRGLAEQETQYF
V: TRBV7-2; J: TRBJ2-7; size: .; D: TRBD2; DNA: TGTGCCAGCAGTCTTAGCGGGAGCCAGTACGAGCAGTACTTC; CDR3: CASSLSGSQYEQYF
V: TRBV2; J: TRBJ2-7; size: .; D: TRBD1; DNA: TGTGCCAGCGGACAGGTCCCCTACGAGCAGTACTTC; CDR3: CASGQVPYEQYF
V: TRBV28; J: TRBJ1-4; size: .; D: .; DNA: TGTGCCAGCAGTTCCGGACTGACTAAACTGTTTTTT; CDR3: CASSSGLTKLFF
V: TRBV7-9; J: TRBJ2-3; size: .; D: .; DNA: TGTGCCAGCTCTGAGTCTAGCACAGATACGCAGTATTTT; CDR3: CASSESSTDTQYF
V: TRBV5-8; J: TRBJ2-5; size: .; D: TRBD2; DNA: TGTGCCAGCAGCTTAGATAGCGGGTTGCAAGAGACCCAGTACTTC; CDR3: CASSLDSGLQETQYF
V: TRBV30; J: TRBJ2-1; size: few; D: .; DNA: TGTGCCTGGAGGGGCCGGGGGGAGCAGTTCTTC; CDR3: CAWRGRGEQFF
V: TRBV6-1; J: TRBJ2-5; size: .; D: .; DNA: TGTGCCAGCAGTGGGGGCGTAAACGGGGAGACCCAGTACTTC; CDR3: CASSGGVNGETQYF
V: TRBV27; J: TRBJ2-5; size: .; D: .; DNA: TGTGCCAGCAGTCCCGTCGGGGAGACCCAGTACTTC; CDR3: CASSPVGETQYF
V: TRBV6-5; J: TRBJ2-1; size: .; D: TRBD1; DNA: TGTGCCAGCAGACAAGGACAGGGTTATAAGCAGTTCTTC; CDR3: CASRQGQGYKQFF
V: TRBV27; J: TRBJ1-4; size: .; D: .; DNA: TGTGCCAGCAGTTTACTCAGGAATGAAAAACTGTTTTTT; CDR3: CASSLLRNEKLFF
V: TRBV7-2; J: TRBJ2-2; size: .; D: TRBD2; DNA: TGTGCCAGCAGCTTCCCTAGCGGGAGGGCCACCGGGGAGCTGTTTTTT; CDR3: CASSFPSGRATGELFF
V: TRBV15; J: TRBJ2-1; size: .; D: TRBD2; DNA: TGTGCCACCAGCGCCTCCCCGGGACTAGCGAAGAGCTCCTACAATGAGCAGTTCTTC; CDR3: CATSASPGLAKSSYNEQFF
V: TRBV28; J: TRBJ2-5; size: .; D: TRBD2; DNA: TGTGCCTCTAGCGGGAGACTTGAGACCCAGTACTTC; CDR3: CASSGRLETQYF
V: TRBV27; J: TRBJ2-4; size: .; D: .; DNA: TGTGCCAGCCTCCCCCTCGCCAAAAACATTCAGTACTTC; CDR3: CASLPLAKNIQYF
V: TRBV5-4; J: TRBJ2-7; size: .; D: .; DNA: TGTGCCAGCAGCTTGGTATCTAGCAGCCACGAGCAGTACTTC; CDR3: CASSLVSSSHEQYF
V: TRBV10-3; J: TRBJ1-2; size: few; D: .; DNA: TGTGCCATCAGTGAACAGACAGAGATCTATGGCTACACCTTC; CDR3: CAISEQTEIYGYTF
V: TRBV4-1; J: TRBJ2-5; size: .; D: TRBD2; DNA: TGCGCCAGCAGCCAAGGGGTGACTAGCGGGAGTATAGAGACCCAGTACTTC; CDR3: CASSQGVTSGSIETQYF
V: TRBV28; J: TRBJ2-7; size: .; D: TRBD1; DNA: TGTGCCAGCAGTTTTATGCAGGGGGTTTTCGAGCAGTACTTC; CDR3: CASSFMQGVFEQYF
V: TRBV5-1; J: TRBJ1-2; size: .; D: .; DNA: TGCGCCAGCAGCTTGGGGCAGGGCAACTATGGCTACACCTTC; CDR3: CASSLGQGNYGYTF
V: TRBV5-6; J: TRBJ1-2; size: once; D: TRBD1; DNA: TGTGCCAGCAGCTACCGGGACAGGGGAGTTTGGACCGAGTATGGCTACACCTTC; CDR3: CASSYRDRGVWTEYGYTF
V: TRBV7-2; J: TRBJ1-1; size: .; D: .; DNA: TGTGCCAGCAGCACAGGGCTGAACACTGAAGCTTTCTTT; CDR3: CASSTGLNTEAFF
V: TRBV6-5; J: TRBJ2-7; size: .; D: .; DNA: TGTGCCAGCAGTTACTCGGAACAGACCAGCTCCTACGAGCAGTACTTC; CDR3: CASSYSEQTSSYEQYF